One sample yielded the 4 T cell receptor beta chains listed below, sequenced in a study of T cell repertoires in cytomegalovirus infection. The antigens of these receptors remain unknown. A single record per CDR3 protein comes from TCRdb applying MiXCR to the reads. There are hundreds of thousands of distinct CDR3 sequences in the sample; roughly a third occur only once, and around a sixth lies in the top ten. Material: cultured PBMCs, obtained from culture after CMV antigen stimulation. These receptors were collected from a human donor in good health (CMV status not recorded). Some clones in this sample may be carry-over from other donors' samples.

This clonotype has just a few counts. The gene calls are TRBV10-3 and TRBJ1-5; D remains unclear. The germline V gene has CDR1 ENHRY and CDR2 SYGVKD. Trimming cost V 2 bases and J 7 bases, with 6 bases left between them. This CDR3 is built from 12 residues. The CDR3 DNA reads TGTGCCATCAGTGAGGGGTTGCAGCCCCAGCATTTT. Translating gives CAISEGLQPQHF.

The chain recombines TRBV7-9 with TRBJ2-3; TRBD1 or TRBD2 may be the D gene (5 bases each). V was clipped by 3 bases and J by 5 bases, with 15 bases between them. The germline V gene has CDR1 SEHNR and CDR2 FQNEAQ (reference sequence). The CDR3 sequence is 15 residues long. The CDR3 sequence: CASSFERDAVDTQYF. The CDR3 DNA reads TGTGCCAGCAGCTTTGAACGGGACGCCGTAGATACGCAGTATTTT. The variable domain in full, completed from reference TRBV7-9 and TRBJ2-3, reads DTGVSQNPRHKITKRGQNVTFRCDPISEHNRLYWYRQTLGQGPEFLTYFQNEAQLEKSRLLSDRFSAERPKGSFSTLEIQRTEQGDSAMYLCASSFERDAVDTQYFGPGTRLTVL.

V and J are TRBV7-9 and TRBJ1-5; the D gene is possibly TRBD1 (5 bases). Trimming shortened V by 5 bases and J by 1 base, and 15 bases separated the two germline ends. This CDR3 contains 16 residues. Germline V gene sequence: CDR1 SEHNR, CDR2 FQNEAQ (reference sequence). CDR3 DNA: TGTGCCAGCAGCCGTCACGGGGGGGGAAGCAATCAGCCCCAGCATTTT. Its translation is CASSRHGGGSNQPQHF.

The chain is built from TRBV18 and TRBJ2-7, with D tentatively TRBD1 (6 bases). Germline V gene data show CDR1 as KGHSH and CDR2 as LQKENI. The CDR3 totals 14 residues. Trimming pared 6 bases from V and 6 bases from J, leaving 18 bases between. For the CDR3, the DNA is TGTGCCAGCTCCCCCAGCCCAGGGGCGCCCGAGCAGTACTTC. Translated, it gives CASSPSPGAPEQYF.